This TCR beta chain was found in a study of blood T cells in healthy people across ages. For the second PCR, which ran for about 7 to 11 cycles, a sample-barcoded 5' primer and a J-beta primer mix were used. TCRdb passed the 5' RACE reads through MiXCR, listing each CDR3 protein once. The sample lists roughly 1,000,000 distinct CDR3 sequences, 20% to 25% occurring once. This clonotype was observed a few times. Per germline, CDR1 SGHNT and CDR2 YYREEE (reference sequence). This CDR3 is 16 amino acids long. V was clipped by 3 bases and J by 4 bases, with 18 bases between them. The same specimen was also included in a second study, on T cells of mothers and their children.

The sequenced material came from blood. This sequence originates from a girl under 10 years old in good health. This chain uses TRBV5-4 with TRBJ2-3; possibly TRBD1 for D (6 bases). In DNA, the CDR3 is TGTGCCAGCAGCTCCAGACCAGGGGTTGGAGCAGATACGCAGTATTTT. Translation gives CASSSRPGVGADTQYF.